The 21 T cell receptor beta chains below all came from one sample that was sequenced in a study of T cell responses to AZD1222 COVID-19 vaccine. Here immunoSEQ multiplex PCR was the method, and the copy in TCRdb shows in-frame clones only, minus some. The sample contains 200,000 to 250,000 clones, about 94% of which appear only once. The specimen comprised peripheral blood, sampled 28 days after the second dose of the MenACWY control vaccine. The receptors stem from an adult who received the MenACWY meningococcal vaccine as a control.

This chain's CDR3 is CASSGTGGTISGNTIYF. CDR3 DNA sequence: TGTGCCAGCAGCGGGACAGGTGGAACGATCTCTGGAAACACCATATATTTT. V gene TRBV2 combines with J gene TRBJ1-3; TRBD1 matches 8 bases. From germline, CDR1 is SNHLY and CDR2 FYNNEI. The V segment lost 6 bases and the J segment 0 bases; nucleotides outside the gene matches: 10. The CDR3 runs 17 residues.

V gene TRBV4-2 combines with J gene TRBJ1-5, with 12 positions matching TRBD1. Germline loops: CDR1 LGHNA, CDR2 YNFKEQ. Trimming cost V 1 base and J 0 bases; bases outside gene matches: 10. The CDR3 sequence is 20 residues long. The CDR3 DNA reads as TGTGCCAGCAGCCAAGCTATAGGGACAGGGGGCTTTACTAGCAATCAGCCCCAGCATTTT. Translating it yields CASSQAIGTGGFTSNQPQHF.

This clone turned up a few times. This rearrangement joins TRBV4-1 to TRBJ2-3, with 16 bases aligning to TRBD2. The CDR3 covers 16 residues. Germline V gene lookup returns CDR1 MGHRA and CDR2 YSYEKL. Trimming removed 6 bases from V and 3 bases from J; junction bases left unmatched: 3. The CDR3 bases are TGCGCCAGCAGTCAGGGACTAGCGGGAGGGACAGATACGCAGTATTTT. Translating it yields CASSQGLAGGTDTQYF.

The genes are TRBV15 and TRBJ2-5; tentatively, D is TRBD2 (6 bases). Germline CDR1 is LNHNV and CDR2 is YYDKDF (reference sequence). This CDR3 comprises 19 residues. Trimming took off 3 bases at V and 2 bases at J, with 25 bases between the two ends. The CDR3 DNA sequence: TGTGCCACCAGCAGGATGACTTGGGGACTGAAAAGCTTGCAAGAGACCCAGTACTTC. It codes for CATSRMTWGLKSLQETQYF.

The chain is built from TRBV6-5 and TRBJ2-7; TRBD1 is a possible D gene (6 bases). Trimming shortened V by 6 bases and J by 3 bases, and 15 bases separated the two germline ends. CDR3 length: 14 amino acids. CDR1 and CDR2 from the germline V gene are MNHEY and SVGAGI. The CDR3 DNA is TGTGCCAGCAGGATGACTGGGGGCAACTACGAGCAGTACTTC. Translation: CASRMTGGNYEQYF.

The rearrangement joins TRBV18 to TRBJ1-1; D is undetermined. The germline V gene has CDR1 KGHSH and CDR2 LQKENI. V lost 0 bases and J 8 bases, leaving 22 bases between the germline ends. The CDR3 has 17 amino acids. CDR3 sequence (DNA): TGTGCCAGCTCACCACCGAGTAACGCACAGACTTCTCTCGAAGCTTTCTTT. Amino acids: CASSPPSNAQTSLEAFF.

V is TRBV27 and J is TRBJ1-4; 8 nucleotides line up with TRBD1. The CDR3 is made up of 15 amino acids. From germline, CDR1 is MNHEY and CDR2 SMNVEV (reference sequence). Trimming removed 0 bases from V and 10 bases from J; junction bases left unmatched: 7. The chain's CDR3 is CASSLSGQGVVKLFF. CDR3 coding DNA: TGTGCCAGCAGTTTATCCGGACAGGGTGTTGTAAAACTGTTTTTT. Together with reference TRBV27 and TRBJ1-4, the CDR3 gives the full variable domain: EAQVTQNPRYLITVTGKKLTVTCSQNMNHEYMSWYRQDPGLGLRQIYYSMNVEVTDKGDVPEGYKVSRKEKRNFPLILESPSPNQTSLYFCASSLSGQGVVKLFFGSGTQLSVL.

V usage is TRBV4-3 and J usage is TRBJ1-1; TRBD1 agrees at 7 bases. CDR1 is LGHNA, CDR2 YSLEER, per germline. CDR3 size: 18 residues. The trim removed 2 bases at V and 5 bases at J, leaving 17 bases unmatched. As DNA, the CDR3 is TGCGCCAGCAGCCAAAGTCTCCGGGCGAGGGGGCACGTAACTGAAGCTTTCTTT. Amino acid sequence: CASSQSLRARGHVTEAFF.

This clone was recorded once. Here the CDR3 reads CASNAGDRGQEQYF. Here the CDR3 DNA reads TGCGCCAGCAACGCCGGGGACAGGGGTCAGGAGCAGTACTTC. The chain has TRBV5-1 and TRBJ2-7; the match to TRBD1 covers 10 bases. Per the germline V gene, CDR1 is SGHRS and CDR2 is YFSETQ. This CDR3 region has 14 residues. Losses at the gene ends were 6 bases for V and 7 bases for J; bases not matched to a gene: 10. Full variable domain (remainder filled in from reference TRBV5-1 and TRBJ2-7): KAGVTQTPRYLIKTRGQQVTLSCSPISGHRSVSWYQQTPGQGLQFLFEYFSETQRNKGNFPGRFSGRQFSNSRSEMNVSTLELGDSALYLCASNAGDRGQEQYFGPGTRLTVT.

The gene calls are TRBV3-1 (or the pseudogene TRBV3-2) and TRBJ2-7, with D unclear. Germline V lookup: CDR1 LGHDT, CDR2 YNNKEL (reference sequence). The CDR3 has 14 residues. Between the trimmed V and J ends, which lost 0 bases and 5 bases, there was a span of 11 bases. The CDR3 spells CASSQDTPSDEQYF. The CDR3 nucleotides read TGTGCCAGCAGCCAAGATACGCCTTCGGACGAGCAGTACTTC.

This chain links TRBV21-1 with TRBJ1-3. TRBV21-1 is tagged as a pseudogene. This CDR3 has 16 amino acids. Here the CDR3 DNA reads TGTGCCAGCAGCTGCCCGCACAGAGGCCCACCCGGCACCATATATTTT. Protein product: CASSCPHRGPPGTIYF.

This chain connects TRBV6-6 to TRBJ2-3; D unresolved. CDR1 is MNHNY, CDR2 SVGAGI, per germline (reference sequence). With 6 bases removed from V and 5 bases from J, the gap between germline ends came to 12 bases. The CDR3 totals 13 residues. The CDR3 spells CASSLGPLDTQYF. CDR3 sequence (DNA): TGTGCCAGCAGCCTCGGGCCGTTAGATACGCAGTATTTT.

This clone was found once. V usage is TRBV4-2 and J usage is TRBJ1-1; D may be TRBD1 (5 bases). V shed 0 bases and J shed 8 bases, with 13 bases lying between them. In germline, CDR1 is LGHNA, CDR2 YNFKEQ. This CDR3 contains 14 residues. CDR3: CASSQEWGGEEAFF. CDR3 in DNA: TGTGCCAGCAGCCAAGAGTGGGGCGGCGAAGAAGCTTTCTTT.

V usage is TRBV7-2 and J usage is TRBJ2-7; TRBD1 matches 12 bases. Germline V gives CDR1 SGHTA, CDR2 FQGNSA. This CDR3 is built from 16 residues. The trim removed 1 base at V and 6 bases at J, leaving 7 bases unmatched. The CDR3 reads CASSLVFGDRGLEQYF. The CDR3 DNA reads TGTGCCAGCAGCTTAGTTTTCGGGGACAGGGGGCTCGAGCAGTACTTC.

V and J are TRBV5-1 and TRBJ1-1, with D possibly matching TRBD1 (5 bases). Germline CDR1 reads SGHRS; CDR2 reads YFSETQ. V lost 5 bases, J lost 5 bases, and 13 bases lay in between. This CDR3 region has 13 residues. DNA of the CDR3: TGCGCCAGCAGACAGGAGGTCCGGACTGAAGCTTTCTTT. This gives the protein CASRQEVRTEAFF.

The DNA for the CDR3 is TGTGCCAGCAGCCCAAGACAGGGGGACTCCTACGAGCAGTACTTC. It encodes CASSPRQGDSYEQYF. The chain joins TRBV3-1 (or the pseudogene TRBV3-2) to TRBJ2-7; 9 bases align to TRBD1. Germline V gives CDR1 LGHDT, CDR2 YNNKEL (reference sequence). V gave up 4 bases and J gave up 0 bases; unmatched junction bases: 4. The CDR3 runs 15 residues.

The gene calls are TRBV10-3 and TRBJ1-1; 10 positions agree with TRBD1. The CDR3 is made up of 15 amino acids. V trimming: 10 bases; J trimming: 1 base; junction bases outside the gene matches: 9. The germline V gene encodes CDR1 ENHRY and CDR2 SYGVKD. CDR3 nucleotides: TGTGCCACAGGACAGGGGGTCCATGCGAACACTGAAGCTTTCTTT. Its translation: CATGQGVHANTEAFF.

The chain links TRBV3-1 (or the pseudogene TRBV3-2) to TRBJ2-4, with TRBD1 identical over 9 bases. This CDR3 region has 14 residues. CDR1 is LGHDT and CDR2 is YNNKEL in the germline V gene (reference sequence). Unmatched junction bases numbered 3, after V lost 1 base and J lost 8 bases. This CDR3 reads CASSQVDRGDIQYF. The CDR3 nucleotides read TGTGCCAGCAGCCAAGTTGACAGGGGGGACATTCAGTACTTC.

The genes are TRBV3-1 (or the pseudogene TRBV3-2) and TRBJ2-7; 9 nucleotides agree with TRBD1. Germline CDR1 is LGHDT and CDR2 is YNNKEL (reference sequence). The CDR3 sequence is 16 residues long. The V gene end was trimmed by 1 base and the J gene end by 4 bases; junction bases not matched to a gene: 8. CDR3 region: CASSQGTGTGPYEQYF. As DNA, the CDR3 is TGTGCCAGCAGCCAAGGGACCGGGACAGGGCCTTACGAGCAGTACTTC.

The chain links TRBV29-1 to TRBJ2-1; tentative D call: TRBD2 (5 bases). This CDR3 comprises 11 residues. V was shortened by 5 bases and J by 10 bases, with 12 bases between the two germline ends. Germline CDR1 is SQVTM and CDR2 is ANQGSEA. DNA for the CDR3: TGCAGCGTTCATCCCCCGGGGGAGCAGTTCTTC. Translated: CSVHPPGEQFF.

For the CDR3, the DNA is TGTGCCAGCATAGACGGTGAAGCTTTCTTT. This translates into CASIDGEAFF. V is TRBV28 and J is TRBJ1-1; D unresolved. The V end lost 7 bases, the J end lost 7 bases, and 7 bases lay between the germline ends. Germline V gene data show CDR1 as MDHEN and CDR2 as SYDVKM. CDR3 length: 10 residues.